This is a list of T cell receptor beta chains from one sample in a study of graft-versus-host responses after intestinal transplantation. No antigen is known for these receptors. Repertoires were generated with immunoSEQ multiplex PCR, while TCRdb's copy carries only in-frame clones and drops some. Seen here are about 97,000 clones, roughly 89% observed once, and the top ten hold about 0.18%. This material consisted of unstimulated CD4+ T cells sorted from spleen or lymph node cells, taken before transplant. The receptor source for this set is a human donor who was the organ donor for an intestinal transplant. The CDR3 runs from the conserved cysteine through the conserved F or W. D genes are given only for firm matches.

. | TRBV30 | CAWTRALSYEQYF
. | TRBV6-1 | CASTQSYRSGYTF
TRBD2 | TRBV29-1 | CSVAPRLALGNEQFF
. | TRBV5-3 | CARSFGGWHQPQHF
. | TRBV5-1 | CASSSEGQGRVSGGTYNEQFF
. | TRBV5-6 | CASSRSYEQYF
. | TRBV6-5 | CASSRDKLYEQYF
. | TRBV4-2 | CASSQDSLSTAKGVTF
TRBD2 | TRBV11-2 | CASSLTSSGGAATYEQYF
TRBD1 | TRBV19 | CASSSDRGGSYNEQFF
. | TRBV9 | CASSVSADTQYF
TRBD1 | TRBV10-3 | CAISVGTGGETQYF
. | TRBV4-2 | CASSQEPGNYGYTF
. | TRBV30 | CAWTRAVLAGELFF
. | TRBV28 | CASSLPWLLLRNIQYF
. | TRBV5-1 | CASSREVRPETQYF
TRBD1 | TRBV5-6 | CASSQSRGYYGYTF
TRBD2 | TRBV7-2 | CASSLAAGFEQYF
. | TRBV18 | CASSPDGGVQPQHF
TRBD1 | TRBV14 | CASSQGLEDRVTNEQYF
TRBD1 | TRBV5-8 | CASSAGTVIGSGNTIYF
. | TRBV7-3 | CASSLSRGVYNEQFF
TRBD1 | TRBV5-1 | CASRPGQGLKKLFF
TRBD1 | TRBV7-2 | CASSRDRGHQPQHF
. | TRBV6-5 | CASSEVADTQYF
. | TRBV2 | CASRELGNTIYF
TRBD2 | TRBV10-3 | CAISESMTSGYNEQFF
. | TRBV4-1 | CASSQVALGLYGYTF
TRBD2 | TRBV4-2 | CASSQEIADRTSGAPSYEQYF
. | TRBV19 | CASSGGRAVGYTF
. | TRBV7-8 | CASSLAPRDQPQHF
. | TRBV11-3 | CASSLKEWSYEQYF
. | TRBV7-8 | CASSLQIAGSNEKLFF
TRBD1 | TRBV27 | CASSPGTGVVYEQYF
TRBD1 | TRBV7-2 | CASSLDRVATNEQFF
TRBD1 | TRBV28 | CASSLTGGFPNYGYTF
TRBD1 | TRBV5-1 | CASSWGQGTSYNEQFF
. | TRBV4-3 | CASSQGGGDEKLFF
. | TRBV11-3 | CASSPTGTETQYF
. | TRBV7-8 | CASSYSGLGGEQYF
. | TRBV18 | CASSPDISNTEAFF
. | TRBV4-1 | CASSQEQLAFYNEQFF
. | TRBV6-1 | CASSVEGHSSYEQYF
TRBD1 | TRBV6-5 | CASSRDRTGSYEQYF
TRBD1 | TRBV9 | CASSVVIGTGAFGTGELFF
TRBD2 | TRBV4-3 | CASSQEGGGPSYEQYF
TRBD2 | TRBV2 | CAWGLAGRETQYF
. | TRBV5-6 | CASSPRWRDRPGANVLTF
TRBD2 | TRBV5-1 | CASSSLSSGGSYNEQFF
TRBD2 | TRBV11-2 | CASSGKGLAGIKTQYF
. | TRBV29-1 | CSVEGGGPQAFF
TRBD1 | TRBV7-2 | CASSLTPGQGKNEQYF
. | TRBV6-1 | CASSEEQPHFGDEQYF
. | TRBV7-9 | CASSQGQSNTEAFF
. | TRBV5-1 | CASREGLEAFF
. | TRBV2 | CASSDEDIHEQYF
. | TRBV27 | CASSSSRQSTDTQYF
TRBD1 | TRBV5-1 | CASSLVVGTGLYEQYF
TRBD1 | TRBV7-9 | CASSLVRGHSANTGELFF
. | TRBV4-1 | CASSQVGGRSYNEQFF